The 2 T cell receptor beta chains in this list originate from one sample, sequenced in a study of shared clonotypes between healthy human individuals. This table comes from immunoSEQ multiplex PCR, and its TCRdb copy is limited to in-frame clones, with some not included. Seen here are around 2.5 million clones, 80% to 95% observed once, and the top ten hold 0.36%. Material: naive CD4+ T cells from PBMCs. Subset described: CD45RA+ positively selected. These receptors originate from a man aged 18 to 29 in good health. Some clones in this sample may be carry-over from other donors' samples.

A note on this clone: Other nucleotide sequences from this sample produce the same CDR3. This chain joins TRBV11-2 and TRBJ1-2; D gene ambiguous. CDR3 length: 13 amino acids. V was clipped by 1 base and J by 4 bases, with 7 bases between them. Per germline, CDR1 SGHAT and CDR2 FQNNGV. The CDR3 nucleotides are TGTGCCAGCAGCTTAGCGGGGAGCTATGGCTACACCTTC. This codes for CASSLAGSYGYTF. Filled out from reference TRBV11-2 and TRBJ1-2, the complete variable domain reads EAGVAQSPRYKIIEKRQSVAFWCNPISGHATLYWYQQILGQGPKLLIQFQNNGVVDDSQLPKDRFSAERLKGVDSTLKIQPAKLEDSAVYLCASSLAGSYGYTFGSGTRLTVV.

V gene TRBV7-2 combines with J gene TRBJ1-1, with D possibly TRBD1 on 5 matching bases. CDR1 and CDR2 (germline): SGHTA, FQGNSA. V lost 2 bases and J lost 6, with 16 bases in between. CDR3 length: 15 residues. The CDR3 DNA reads TGTGCCAGCAGCTTATTTGGGGCCGCGAGCGCTGAAGCTTTCTTT. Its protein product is CASSLFGAASAEAFF.